A single sample gave rise to the 12 T cell receptor beta chains below, sequenced in a study of blood T cell repertoires in COVID-19 (dated by TCRdb to about 2020). Library creation used the immunoSEQ multiplex PCR assay. Here the immuneACCESS table is served through TCRdb, limited to in-frame sequences with V and J called. Missing clones are a known gap in these copies; in checked studies unresolved V genes cover under half, and the rest lacks a known reason. For this sample there are about 300,000 clones; roughly 83% appear just once. Around 1.5% of the sample goes to the ten largest clones. Sample: peripheral blood. Source of these receptors: a woman aged 50 to 65 with acute or convalescent COVID-19.

This chain links TRBV7-9 with TRBJ1-2; D remains ambiguous. CDR3 length: 14 amino acids. V lost 1 base and J lost 1, with 7 bases in between. CDR1 SEHNR and CDR2 FQNEAQ come from the germline V gene (reference sequence). The CDR3 sequence is CASSLEGDNYGYTF. As DNA, the CDR3 is TGTGCCAGCAGCTTAGAAGGAGATAACTATGGCTACACCTTC.

This chain joins TRBV27 and TRBJ1-1, with 8 bases lining up with TRBD1. Per the germline V gene, CDR1 is MNHEY and CDR2 is SMNVEV (reference sequence). The V segment lost 6 bases and the J segment 6 bases; nucleotides outside the gene matches: 6. This CDR3 has 13 residues. The CDR3 sequence is CASSDPGGSEAFF. The CDR3 DNA is TGTGCCAGCAGCGACCCAGGGGGCTCTGAAGCTTTCTTT.

DNA of the CDR3: TGTGCCAGCAGCGTAGGGCTAGCGGGGGCTTGGAATGAGCAGTTCTTC. This sequence encodes CASSVGLAGAWNEQFF. The rearrangement joins TRBV9 to TRBJ2-1; TRBD2 matches at 10 bases. The CDR3 totals 16 residues. From germline, CDR1 is SGDLS and CDR2 YYNGEE. V lost 0 bases and J lost 7; bases outside the gene matches: 7.

The rearrangement joins TRBV27 to TRBJ2-7; maybe TRBD1 (5 bases). The germline V gene encodes CDR1 MNHEY and CDR2 SMNVEV (reference sequence). This CDR3 has 14 amino acids. V lost 0 bases to trimming and J lost 0 bases, with 6 bases between them. CDR3 in DNA: TGTGCCAGCAGTTTATCAGGGGTCTCCTACGAGCAGTACTTC. Translation: CASSLSGVSYEQYF.

Remarks on this clone: Other nucleotide sequences in the sample specify the same CDR3. The rearrangement links TRBV5-1 to TRBJ2-1; 12 bases are a match to TRBD2. The length of the CDR3 is 14 residues. From germline, CDR1 is SGHRS and CDR2 YFSETQ. V was clipped by 3 bases and J by 7 bases; unmatched bases: 2. This CDR3 reads CASSSTSGSNEQFF. The CDR3 DNA is TGCGCCAGCAGCTCGACTAGCGGGAGTAATGAGCAGTTCTTC.

V usage is TRBV6-5 and J usage is TRBJ1-4; D gene unclear. Germline assignment: CDR1 MNHEY and CDR2 SVGAGI. The CDR3 consists of 11 residues. Trimming stripped 5 bases from V and 5 bases from J, with 3 bases between. The chain's CDR3 is CASSQNEKLFF. The CDR3 DNA sequence: TGTGCCAGCAGTCAGAATGAAAAACTGTTTTTT.

The CDR3 DNA reads as TGCGCCAGCAGCTTGGCCGGGGGTCCCGGTAATGAAAAACTGTTTTTT. Translating gives CASSLAGGPGNEKLFF. The V call is TRBV5-1, the J call TRBJ1-4; weak D call: TRBD1 (5 bases). This CDR3 is built from 16 residues. The V gene's germline CDR1 is SGHRS and CDR2 YFSETQ. Trimming cost V 0 bases and J 4 bases, with 13 bases left between them.

V and J are TRBV9 and TRBJ1-2; no reliable D call. In germline, CDR1 is SGDLS, CDR2 YYNGEE. With 4 bases removed from V and 6 bases from J, the gap between germline ends came to 16 bases. This CDR3 is built from 14 residues. CDR3 loop: CASSSRIGADGYTF. In DNA, the CDR3 is TGTGCCAGCAGCTCCCGTATAGGCGCGGATGGCTACACCTTC.

J is TRBJ2-7 and V is TRBV19; D gene unclear. The CDR3 runs 14 residues. The V gene's germline CDR1 is LNHDA and CDR2 SQIVND (reference sequence). V lost 0 bases and J lost 1, with 7 bases in between. CDR3 amino acids: CASSIDTRSYEQYF. In DNA form, the CDR3 reads TGTGCCAGTAGTATAGATACACGTTCCTACGAGCAGTACTTC. The full variable domain, rest sourced from reference TRBV19 and TRBJ2-7, is DGGITQSPKYLFRKEGQNVTLSCEQNLNHDAMYWYRQDPGQGLRLIYYSQIVNDFQKGDIAEGYSVSREKKESFPLTVTSAQKNPTAFYLCASSIDTRSYEQYFGPGTRLTVT.

The chain carries TRBV4-1 and TRBJ1-2; a possible D gene is TRBD1 (5 bases). V lost 1 base to trimming and J lost 4 bases, with 16 bases between them. Germline V lookup: CDR1 MGHRA, CDR2 YSYEKL. The CDR3 runs 16 residues. The CDR3 coding sequence is TGCGCCAGCAGCCAAGTCCCGGGAATCGGGGGCTATGGCTACACCTTC. Its translation: CASSQVPGIGGYGYTF.

This chain links TRBV5-6 with TRBJ2-1; no firm D call. The CDR3 totals 13 residues. Trimming stripped 0 bases from V and 8 bases from J, with 9 bases between. The germline CDR1 and CDR2 sequences are SGHDT and YYEEEE. Here the CDR3 DNA reads TGTGCCAGCAGCTTGGGCTCCACGGATGAGCAGTTCTTC. Translation: CASSLGSTDEQFF.

V is TRBV6-2 or TRBV6-3 and J is TRBJ2-3, with D possibly being TRBD2 (5 bases). Germline CDR1 reads MNHEY; CDR2 reads SVGEGT. The CDR3 extends over 15 amino acids. With 0 bases removed from V and 1 base from J, the gap between germline ends came to 8 bases. The chain's CDR3 is CASSYSRVGTDTQYF. For the CDR3, the DNA is TGTGCCAGCAGTTACTCGAGGGTAGGCACAGATACGCAGTATTTT.